The clone carrying this T cell receptor beta chain was picked up many times. This sample is drawn from a study of neurological immune-mediated disorders. This CDR3 region has 14 residues. CDR1 is SGHRS and CDR2 is YFSETQ in the germline V gene. V lost 0 bases and J 4 bases, leaving 8 bases between the germline ends. TCRdb called the 5' RACE reads again in MiXCR, with one record for every CDR3 protein. The sample holds around 55,000 distinct CDR3 sequences; more than 3% are singletons and the top ten take about 2%. The rearrangement links TRBV5-1 to TRBJ2-1; possible D gene TRBD2, 5 bases. This clonotype originated in a woman aged 40 to 50 with multiple sclerosis. Sequencing used CD4+ T cells from blood. The chain's CDR3 is CASSLGLPYNEQFF. The CDR3 DNA reads as TGCGCCAGCAGCTTGGGACTACCATACAATGAGCAGTTCTTC.